A single T cell receptor beta chain is shown here with its context. V dropped 7 bases and J dropped 5 bases, with 8 bases sitting between them. The V gene's germline CDR1 is LNHDA and CDR2 SQIVND (reference sequence). The CDR3 is made up of 11 amino acids. This specimen comes from a study of OX40 agonist ivuxolimab in advanced cancers. The table came from immunoSEQ multiplex PCR; TCRdb's copy has only in-frame clones and leaves some out. Of about 100,000 clones listed, about 96% are singletons. Sequencing used CD4+ or CD8+ T cells sorted from blood, obtained in a trial of the OX40 agonist ivuxolimab. This TCR was recovered from an adult with an advanced solid tumor such as melanoma, head and neck, liver or kidney cancer. The rearrangement joins TRBV19 to TRBJ2-5; D is unclear. The CDR3 DNA reads as TGTGCCAGTAATTATGGGGAGACCCAGTACTTC. It yields the protein CASNYGETQYF. The variable domain in full, completed from reference TRBV19 and TRBJ2-5, reads DGGITQSPKYLFRKEGQNVTLSCEQNLNHDAMYWYRQDPGQGLRLIYYSQIVNDFQKGDIAEGYSVSREKKESFPLTVTSAQKNPTAFYLCASNYGETQYFGPGTRLLVL.